Below are 20 T cell receptor beta chains sequenced from a single sample in a study of control samples from healthy donors and cancer patients. The repertoire was sequenced with immunoSEQ multiplex PCR; TCRdb's copy has only in-frame clones and lacks some. The sample yields almost 95,000 clones, approximately 90% seen once. Sequenced input: blood. The receptors shown here come from a young woman in good health.

CDR3 coding DNA: TGTGCCAGCAGCCCAGGGCGCGACTCTGGAAACACCATATATTTT. Translating gives CASSPGRDSGNTIYF. This sequence joins TRBV9 and TRBJ1-3; D is perhaps TRBD1 (5 bases). V lost 4 bases and J lost 0, with 11 bases in between. Germline CDR1 is SGDLS and CDR2 is YYNGEE. The CDR3 loop spans 15 amino acids.

The genes are TRBV7-9 and TRBJ1-4; D remains ambiguous. The germline V and J ends were trimmed by 4 bases and 6 bases, with 9 bases remaining between them. This CDR3 spans 13 amino acids. Per the germline V gene, CDR1 is SEHNR and CDR2 is FQNEAQ (reference sequence). CDR3: CASSSVRDEKLFF. The CDR3 DNA follows: TGTGCCAGCAGCTCCGTGAGGGATGAAAAACTGTTTTTT.

The rearrangement joins TRBV5-4 to TRBJ2-3; D remains ambiguous. Germline V gene data show CDR1 as SGHNT and CDR2 as YYREEE (reference sequence). CDR3 length equals 11 residues. Between the trimmed V and J ends, which lost 6 bases and 6 bases, there was a span of 8 bases. CDR3 sequence (DNA): TGTGCCAGCATAGGTTGGGATACGCAGTATTTT. It codes for CASIGWDTQYF.

This clone was seen a handful of times. V is TRBV10-3 and J is TRBJ1-5, with TRBD1 identical over 7 bases. CDR1 and CDR2 (germline): ENHRY, SYGVKD. This CDR3 comprises 14 residues. The V and J ends lost 4 bases and 7 bases, in that order; junction bases with no gene match: 7. DNA for the CDR3: TGTGCCATCAGTGTTGAGGGAGGGGGCCAGCCCCAGCATTTT. Encoded protein: CAISVEGGGQPQHF.

This sequence joins TRBV9 and TRBJ1-2; D is perhaps TRBD1 (5 bases). The CDR3 sequence is 15 residues long. From germline, CDR1 is SGDLS and CDR2 YYNGEE. Between the trimmed V and J ends, which lost 4 bases and 4 bases, there was a span of 17 bases. The CDR3: CASSLGEGTLYGYTF. The CDR3 DNA is TGTGCCAGCAGCCTGGGGGAGGGAACTCTCTATGGCTACACCTTC.

The chain links TRBV3-1 (or the pseudogene TRBV3-2) to TRBJ1-5; D is undetermined. The ends were cut back, 0 bases at V and 5 bases at J, with 5 bases in the middle. This CDR3 has 13 amino acids. CDR1 is LGHDT and CDR2 is YNNKEL in the germline V gene (reference sequence). The CDR3 is CASSQDLDQPQHF. CDR3 DNA: TGTGCCAGCAGCCAAGATTTGGATCAGCCCCAGCATTTT.

CDR3 loop: CASSFSDRVPYEQYF. In DNA, the CDR3 is TGTGCCAGCAGCTTTTCAGACAGGGTCCCCTACGAGCAGTACTTC. V usage is TRBV7-9 and J usage is TRBJ2-7, with 7 positions matching TRBD1. The junction had 7 bases not matched to a gene; V was cut back by 3 bases and J by 2 bases. The CDR3 extends over 15 amino acids. Germline lookup yields CDR1 SEHNR and CDR2 FQNEAQ (reference sequence).

The chain is built from TRBV23-1 and TRBJ1-2, with no clear D. TRBV23-1 falls under the ORF class, with uncertain function. The CDR3 extends over 13 amino acids. V lost 8 bases to trimming and J lost 1 base, with 11 bases between them. The CDR3 bases are TGCGCCAGCGCCCGGCCCGATAACTATGGCTACACCTTC. It codes for CASARPDNYGYTF.

The chain links TRBV5-4 to TRBJ1-1; tentatively, D is TRBD1 (5 bases). Trimming removed 2 bases at V and 4 bases at J, with 12 bases between. Per germline, CDR1 SGHNT and CDR2 YYREEE (reference sequence). The CDR3 covers 14 residues. The CDR3 nucleotides are TGTGCCAGCAGCTTTCGAATCGGGGGCACTGAAGCTTTCTTT. This translates into CASSFRIGGTEAFF. The whole variable domain, remainder taken from reference TRBV5-4 and TRBJ1-1, is ETGVTQSPTHLIKTRGQQVTLRCSSQSGHNTVSWYQQALGQGPQFIFQYYREEENGRGNFPPRFSGLQFPNYSSELNVNALELDDSALYLCASSFRIGGTEAFFGQGTRLTVV.

The chain employs TRBV6-5 and TRBJ2-7; 10 nucleotides match TRBD1. V shed 6 bases and J 4 bases; nucleotides not matched to a gene: 3. CDR1 is MNHEY and CDR2 is SVGAGI in the germline V gene. The CDR3 runs to 13 residues. CDR3 in amino acids: CASRGTGVYEQYF. The CDR3 nucleotides are TGTGCCAGCAGGGGGACAGGGGTGTACGAGCAGTACTTC.

The chain links TRBV27 to TRBJ1-2; no definite D call. V was clipped by 4 bases and J by 4 bases, with 10 bases between them. CDR1 is MNHEY, CDR2 SMNVEV, per germline (reference sequence). CDR3 size: 13 residues. The CDR3 reads CASSSPSRYGYTF. CDR3 sequence (DNA): TGTGCCAGCAGTTCCCCCAGTCGCTATGGCTACACCTTC.

This clone was seen a single time. V gene TRBV6-2 or TRBV6-3 combines with J gene TRBJ2-7, with D possibly matching TRBD2 (6 bases). The V gene's germline CDR1 is MNHEY and CDR2 SVGEGT. This CDR3 is 19 amino acids long. V lost 0 bases and J 2 bases, leaving 23 bases between the germline ends. The CDR3 is CASSYSSQGNGGAPYEQYF. CDR3 DNA: TGTGCCAGCAGTTACTCGTCCCAAGGAAACGGGGGTGCACCCTACGAGCAGTACTTC.

The chain has TRBV6-5 and TRBJ1-2; 10 nucleotides agree with TRBD1. Trimming took 4 bases from V and 6 from J; bases not matched to a gene: 8. This CDR3 is 15 amino acids long. Germline CDR1 and CDR2: MNHEY and SVGAGI. The CDR3 sequence: CASSSNTGTGDGYTF. DNA for the CDR3: TGTGCCAGCAGTTCCAATACAGGGACAGGGGATGGCTACACCTTC.

On this clone: This same CDR3 is encoded by further DNA sequences in the sample. The V gene is TRBV5-1, the J gene TRBJ2-3; 8 bases match TRBD2. The V segment lost 0 bases and the J segment 1 base; nucleotides outside the gene matches: 4. The germline V gene has CDR1 SGHRS and CDR2 YFSETQ. The CDR3 spans 16 residues. The chain's CDR3 is CASSLVAGGGTDTQYF. The DNA of the CDR3 is TGCGCCAGCAGCTTGGTGGCGGGGGGAGGCACAGATACGCAGTATTTT.

The chain recombines TRBV3-1 (or the pseudogene TRBV3-2) with TRBJ1-1; unclear D gene. From germline, CDR1 is LGHDT and CDR2 YNNKEL (reference sequence). Trimming shortened V by 4 bases and J by 7 bases, and 13 bases separated the two germline ends. CDR3 length equals 13 residues. CDR3 amino acids: CASSPGLLGEAFF. The CDR3 bases are TGTGCCAGCAGCCCCGGCCTCCTAGGTGAAGCTTTCTTT.

This clone was seen more than once but under ten times. This chain joins TRBV5-1 and TRBJ1-3; D is unresolved. The germline CDR1 and CDR2 sequences are SGHRS and YFSETQ. The CDR3 runs 14 residues. Deletions cut 8 bases from V and 2 bases from J, with 14 bases between. CDR3 loop: CASSERATGNTIYF. Written as DNA, the CDR3 is TGCGCCAGTTCTGAGAGGGCTACTGGAAACACCATATATTTT.

This chain connects TRBV3-1 (or the pseudogene TRBV3-2) to TRBJ2-7; D gene ambiguous. Looked up from germline, CDR1 is LGHDT and CDR2 is YNNKEL (reference sequence). V was cut by 1 base and J by 6 bases, with 10 bases left in between. The CDR3 totals 13 residues. CDR3 sequence: CASSQGSASEQYF. CDR3 DNA sequence: TGTGCCAGCAGCCAAGGATCCGCGTCCGAGCAGTACTTC.

The rearrangement uses TRBV6-1 and TRBJ1-1; D gene uncertain. The CDR3 loop spans 12 amino acids. Germline V CDR1 and CDR2: MNHNS, SASEGT. V gave up 3 bases and J gave up 3 bases, with 5 bases separating them. In DNA, the CDR3 is TGTGCCAGCAGTGACACCTACACTGAAGCTTTCTTT. Its translation: CASSDTYTEAFF.

In DNA, the CDR3 is TGTGCCAGCAGTGAAGGGCAGGGGTTTAGCTATGGCTACACCTTC. Residues: CASSEGQGFSYGYTF. The chain employs TRBV6-1 and TRBJ1-2; perhaps TRBD1 as D (6 bases). Germline V gene lookup returns CDR1 MNHNS and CDR2 SASEGT. V gave up 1 base and J gave up 4 bases, with 13 bases separating them. The CDR3 consists of 15 residues.

This clone was seen once. The V gene is TRBV23-1, the J gene TRBJ2-2; 12 positions agree with TRBD1. TRBV23-1 is designated an ORF whose function remains uncertain. The CDR3 contains 14 residues. V trimming: 9 bases; J trimming: 6 bases; junction bases outside the gene matches: 5. CDR3 nucleotide sequence: TGCGCCAGATCCGGGACAGGGGGCTCCGGGGAGCTGTTTTTT. Protein: CARSGTGGSGELFF.